The sequence of this T cell receptor (beta chain) was determined in a study of blood T cell repertoires in COVID-19. The repertoire was sequenced with immunoSEQ multiplex PCR; TCRdb's copy has only in-frame clones and lacks some. The sample contains roughly 33,000 clones, less than 85% of which appear only once. Trimming took 8 bases from V and 8 from J, leaving 15 bases between them. Germline V gene data show CDR1 as SNHLY and CDR2 as FYNNEI. This CDR3 spans 13 amino acids. This clonotype originated in a human donor with acute or convalescent COVID-19. The donor label of this sample is uncertain. Material for sequencing was peripheral blood. The chain couples TRBV2 to TRBJ1-4, with TRBD1 as a possible D gene (5 bases). The CDR3: CASRTSSVEKLFF. For the CDR3, the DNA is TGTGCCAGCCGGACAAGCTCGGTGGAAAAACTGTTTTTT. The full variable domain, completed using reference TRBV2 and TRBJ1-4, is EPEVTQTPSHQVTQMGQEVILRCVPISNHLYFYWYRQILGQKVEFLVSFYNNEISEKSEIFDDQFSVERPDGSNFTLKIRSTKLEDSAMYFCASRTSSVEKLFFGSGTQLSVL.